Below, 15 T cell receptor beta chains from the same sample are listed, as sequenced in a study of cytomegalovirus exposure and HLA in healthy donors. The PCR contained 60 Vbeta and 13 Jbeta primers. Repertoires were generated with immunoSEQ multiplex PCR, while TCRdb's copy carries only in-frame clones and drops some. This sample contains fewer than 100,000 clones. The sequenced material came from PBMCs. The receptors were sampled from a young man in good health and CMV-seropositive.

The chain links TRBV5-1 to TRBJ1-4; 9 bases are shared with TRBD1. Trimming removed 4 bases from V and 8 bases from J; junction bases left unmatched: 12. The CDR3 is 16 amino acids. Germline CDR1 reads SGHRS; CDR2 reads YFSETQ. For the CDR3, the DNA is TGCGCCAGCAGCCCAAATGTAAGACAGGGGGGAGAAAAACTGTTTTTT. Translated, it gives CASSPNVRQGGEKLFF.

The J gene is TRBJ2-7, the V gene TRBV28; D not resolved. Looked up from germline, CDR1 is MDHEN and CDR2 is SYDVKM. CDR3 length equals 15 residues. V lost 4 bases and J lost 0, with 13 bases in between. CDR3 sequence: CASSSTSPSSYEQYF. The CDR3 DNA follows: TGTGCCAGCAGTTCGACATCCCCCAGCTCCTACGAGCAGTACTTC.

The chain employs TRBV29-1 and TRBJ2-3, with 9 bases aligning to TRBD2. There are 14 residues in the CDR3. V lost 6 bases, J lost 0 bases, and 4 bases stayed unmatched. Germline CDR1 reads SQVTM; CDR2 reads ANQGSEA. CDR3 bases: TGCAGCGTCCCGACTAGCGGTAGCACAGATACGCAGTATTTT. It codes for CSVPTSGSTDTQYF.

The J gene is TRBJ1-1, the V gene TRBV7-6; D is unclear. CDR1 is SGHVS, CDR2 FNYEAQ, per germline. V was trimmed by 1 base and J by 1 base, leaving 7 bases between them. The CDR3 runs 14 residues. The CDR3 DNA reads TGTGCCAGCAGCTTAGTTCTCGGGAACACTGAAGCTTTCTTT. Protein product: CASSLVLGNTEAFF.

V gene TRBV2 combines with J gene TRBJ1-1; 9 bases map to TRBD1. V lost 7 bases, J lost 1 base, and 4 bases stayed unmatched. The CDR3 totals 14 residues. Germline V gene lookup returns CDR1 SNHLY and CDR2 FYNNEI. The CDR3 is CASTLGQGNTEAFF. CDR3 nucleotide sequence: TGTGCCAGCACGCTGGGACAGGGGAACACTGAAGCTTTCTTT.

The chain joins TRBV19 to TRBJ2-1, with 15 nucleotides matching TRBD2. The CDR3 totals 17 residues. The germline V gene encodes CDR1 LNHDA and CDR2 SQIVND (reference sequence). V lost 5 bases and J lost 4; bases outside the gene matches: 6. This CDR3 is CASSLRTSGREYNEQFF. CDR3 bases: TGTGCCAGTAGTCTGAGGACTAGCGGGAGGGAATACAATGAGCAGTTCTTC.

J is TRBJ2-7 and V is TRBV18; D is possibly TRBD1 (6 bases). This CDR3 has 16 amino acids. Germline V gene sequence: CDR1 KGHSH, CDR2 LQKENI. The V end was cut by 2 bases, the J end by 2 bases, with 16 bases between. The CDR3 loop is CASSPFLDSTTYEQYF. CDR3 bases: TGTGCCAGCTCACCATTCCTGGACAGCACCACCTACGAGCAGTACTTC.

The rearrangement uses TRBV2 and TRBJ1-4, with unresolved D. The CDR3 is 16 residues long. V was cut by 4 bases and J by 0 bases, with 12 bases left in between. The germline gives CDR1 SNHLY, CDR2 FYNNEI. The CDR3 nucleotides are TGTGCCAGCAGTGTTTCCCGGGAGGCAACTAATGAAAAACTGTTTTTT. It specifies CASSVSREATNEKLFF.

As regards this clone: One end of the junction fails to match germline, which may point to a read error. This chain connects TRBV19 to TRBJ2-2; 11 bases agree with TRBD1. The length of the CDR3 is 18 residues. Germline V CDR1 and CDR2: LNHDA, SQIVND (reference sequence). This CDR3 is CASSMERDRGSNPGELFF. The CDR3 DNA reads TGTGCCAGTAGTATGGAGAGGGACAGGGGGTCGAACCCCGGGGAGCTGTTTTTT.

The genes are TRBV28 and TRBJ1-1, with unresolved D. The CDR3 contains 12 residues. Germline CDR1 is MDHEN and CDR2 is SYDVKM. V was trimmed by 5 bases and J by 0 bases, leaving 4 bases between them. Here the CDR3 reads CASSTVNTEAFF. The DNA for the CDR3 is TGTGCCAGCAGTACAGTGAACACTGAAGCTTTCTTT.

V usage is TRBV27 and J usage is TRBJ1-5, with D maybe TRBD1 (6 bases). CDR1 and CDR2 (germline): MNHEY, SMNVEV (reference sequence). Trimming removed 3 bases at V and 6 bases at J, with 12 bases between. This CDR3 is built from 14 residues. Written as DNA, the CDR3 is TGTGCCAGCAGTTTGAGGCAGGGGAGTCAGCCCCAGCATTTT. Encoded protein: CASSLRQGSQPQHF.

The V gene is TRBV27, the J gene TRBJ2-7, with 11 bases fitting TRBD2. CDR1 and CDR2 from the germline V gene are MNHEY and SMNVEV (reference sequence). The CDR3 totals 14 residues. V trimming: 4 bases; J trimming: 7 bases; junction bases outside the gene matches: 6. CDR3: CASSSTSGRGEQYF. The CDR3 DNA sequence: TGTGCCAGCAGTTCAACTAGCGGGAGAGGGGAGCAGTACTTC.

The chain carries TRBV28 and TRBJ1-1, with D possibly TRBD1 on 5 matching bases. The CDR3 runs to 15 residues. The germline CDR1 and CDR2 sequences are MDHEN and SYDVKM. V dropped 6 bases and J dropped 3 bases, with 17 bases sitting between them. The CDR3 protein is CASSGRTKGHTEAFF. The CDR3 DNA follows: TGTGCCAGCAGCGGAAGGACGAAGGGGCACACTGAAGCTTTCTTT.

The V gene is TRBV29-1, the J gene TRBJ1-2, with D possibly matching TRBD1 (5 bases). The V end was cut by 5 bases, the J end by 4 bases, with 11 bases between. This CDR3 contains 12 residues. Germline loops: CDR1 SQVTM, CDR2 ANQGSEA. The CDR3 nucleotides read TGCAGCGTTTACAGGCTGTCCTATGGCTACACCTTC. Encoded protein: CSVYRLSYGYTF.

The rearrangement uses TRBV5-1 and TRBJ1-1; no clear D. Looked up from germline, CDR1 is SGHRS and CDR2 is YFSETQ. The length of the CDR3 is 16 residues. Trimming removed 2 bases at V and 2 bases at J, with 16 bases between. The CDR3 sequence: CASSFWGALTNTEAFF. In nucleotides, the CDR3 is TGCGCCAGCAGCTTTTGGGGAGCGCTCACCAACACTGAAGCTTTCTTT.